This T cell receptor (beta chain) was retrieved from a study of cytomegalovirus exposure and HLA in healthy donors. Study-level information: The 120 validation repertoires used the same platform as the approximately 700 first-cohort repertoires (as reported by a later analysis).

General study points: Some TCR beta chains (around 160 of them) were listed as cytomegalovirus-associated. In vitro data verified three CMV-associated chains as specific for CMV antigens.

With 1 base clipped from V and 6 bases from J, the junction kept 5 bases outside the gene matches. The CDR3 runs 15 residues. The germline V gene encodes CDR1 SGHNT and CDR2 YENEEA. Some clones are missing from TCRdb's copy, which holds only in-frame ones; the method was immunoSEQ multiplex PCR. The sample holds 75,000 to 90,000 clones, over 85% seen once. Among the 120 or so subjects of the validation cohort, separate from the approximately 660-subject first cohort, were the donors. Worth noting for this clone: Antigen unknown.

The chain combines TRBV11-3 with TRBJ2-7, with 11 bases matching TRBD1. Sequencing used PBMCs. The source of this sequence is a woman aged 18-35 years in good health and CMV-seronegative. The CDR3 protein is CASSLAPGQGGEQYF. For the CDR3, the DNA is TGTGCCAGCAGCTTAGCTCCGGGACAGGGGGGCGAGCAGTACTTC.